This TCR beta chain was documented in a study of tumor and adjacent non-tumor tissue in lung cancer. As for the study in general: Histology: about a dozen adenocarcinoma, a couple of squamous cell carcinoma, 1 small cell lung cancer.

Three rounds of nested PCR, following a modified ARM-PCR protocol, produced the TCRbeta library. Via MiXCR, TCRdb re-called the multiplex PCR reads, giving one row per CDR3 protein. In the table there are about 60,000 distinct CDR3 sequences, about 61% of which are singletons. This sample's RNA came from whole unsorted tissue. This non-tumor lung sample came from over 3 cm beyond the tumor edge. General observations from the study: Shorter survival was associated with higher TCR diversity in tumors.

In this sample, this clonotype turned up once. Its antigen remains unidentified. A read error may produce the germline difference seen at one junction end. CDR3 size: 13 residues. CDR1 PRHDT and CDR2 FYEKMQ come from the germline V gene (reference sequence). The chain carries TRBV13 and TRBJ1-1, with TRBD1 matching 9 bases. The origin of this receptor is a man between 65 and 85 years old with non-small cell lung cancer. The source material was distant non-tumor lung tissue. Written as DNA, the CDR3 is TGTGCCAGCAGCCGAACGGACAGGGGTGGTGCTTCCTTT. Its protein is CASSRTDRGGASF.